One and the same sample provided the 30 T cell receptor beta chains below, sequenced in a study of blood T cell repertoires in COVID-19 (dated by TCRdb to the early 2020s). Library preparation was by the immunoSEQ multiplex PCR assay. TCRdb retrieved this table from immuneACCESS and kept in-frame rearrangements only. Not all clones are present; in checked studies, unresolved V genes account for under half, and no reason is known for the remainder. For this sample there are 150,000 to 200,000 clones; about 88% appear just once. In total, the top ten clones hold around 4.8% of the sample. The source material was peripheral blood. The receptors derive from a human donor in a cohort sampled during active COVID-19.

CDR3 coding DNA: TGTGCCAGCAGCGCTCAGGGAGCCCTGGTGGGAGGGAACACTGAAGCTTTCTTT. Amino acids: CASSAQGALVGGNTEAFF. The V call is TRBV7-9, the J call TRBJ1-1; D possibly corresponds to TRBD1 (5 bases). Germline V gene lookup returns CDR1 SEHNR and CDR2 FQNEAQ (reference sequence). The CDR3 totals 18 residues. Trimming left V 5 bases short and J 1 base short, with 23 bases between.

V gene TRBV27 combines with J gene TRBJ2-5; weak D call: TRBD2 (7 bases). In germline, CDR1 is MNHEY, CDR2 SMNVEV (reference sequence). This CDR3 contains 13 residues. V dropped 3 bases and J dropped 4 bases, with 9 bases sitting between them. The chain's CDR3 is CASSFGGLETQYF. CDR3 coding DNA: TGTGCCAGCAGTTTCGGGGGGCTAGAGACCCAGTACTTC.

V gene TRBV5-1 combines with J gene TRBJ1-1; the D gene is possibly TRBD1 (6 bases). This CDR3 has 13 amino acids. Germline loops: CDR1 SGHRS, CDR2 YFSETQ. Trimming left V 6 bases short and J 10 bases short, with 19 bases between. CDR3 bases: TGCGCCAGCACACTTGGAGACGGACAGCTAGCTTTCTTT. The encoded protein is CASTLGDGQLAFF.

The genes are TRBV5-5 and TRBJ1-4; tentative D call: TRBD1 (5 bases). V was cut by 6 bases and J by 4 bases, with 16 bases left in between. CDR3 length equals 15 residues. Germline V gene sequence: CDR1 SGHKS, CDR2 YYEKEE (reference sequence). The CDR3 loop is CASTRLTEYNEKLFF. The CDR3, as DNA: TGTGCCAGCACCCGATTGACAGAATATAATGAAAAACTGTTTTTT.

The chain employs TRBV6-5 and TRBJ1-5, with 10 bases that match TRBD1. The length of the CDR3 is 14 residues. Germline V gene sequence: CDR1 MNHEY, CDR2 SVGAGI. Trimming took 7 bases from V and 5 from J; bases not matched to a gene: 5. This CDR3 is CASNWDRGDQPQHF. In nucleotides, the CDR3 is TGTGCCAGCAACTGGGACAGGGGCGATCAGCCCCAGCATTTT.

The chain uses TRBV24-1 and TRBJ2-6, with D maybe TRBD2 (6 bases). CDR3 size: 15 residues. Germline V gene lookup returns CDR1 KGHDR and CDR2 SFDVKD. Trimming shortened V by 4 bases and J by 4 bases, and 10 bases separated the two germline ends. CDR3 residues: CATSEGGTGANVLTF. CDR3 nucleotides: TGTGCCACCAGTGAAGGAGGGACCGGGGCCAACGTCCTGACTTTC.

This chain uses TRBV2 with TRBJ2-4; TRBD1 aligns across 12 bases. From germline, CDR1 is SNHLY and CDR2 FYNNEI. J lost 0 bases, V lost 4 bases, and 1 base had no gene match. The CDR3 length is 16 residues. The CDR3 bases are TGTGCCAGCAGTGGGGACAGGGGGCTAGCCAAAAACATTCAGTACTTC. It specifies CASSGDRGLAKNIQYF.

Details on this clone: The same CDR3 is also encoded by other DNA sequences in this sample. The chain links TRBV5-1 to TRBJ2-7, with D possibly TRBD1 on 6 matching bases. Trimming pared 0 bases from V and 1 base from J, leaving 8 bases between. Germline CDR1 is SGHRS and CDR2 is YFSETQ. The CDR3 totals 14 residues. CDR3 in amino acids: CASSLGQGSYEQYF. The CDR3 region has the DNA TGCGCCAGCAGCTTGGGGCAGGGGTCCTACGAGCAGTACTTC.

This sequence joins TRBV6-6 and TRBJ2-7; TRBD2 is a possible D gene (6 bases). From germline, CDR1 is MNHNY and CDR2 SVGAGI (reference sequence). V was shortened by 3 bases and J by 2 bases, with 14 bases between the two germline ends. The CDR3 consists of 15 residues. The CDR3 DNA reads TGTGCCAGCAGTTATTTGGGACTCCCGGCCTACGAGCAGTACTTC. It translates to CASSYLGLPAYEQYF.

The chain recombines TRBV15 with TRBJ1-1; D gene uncertain. The CDR3 runs 18 residues. V dropped 1 base and J dropped 2 bases, with 20 bases sitting between them. Germline V CDR1 and CDR2: LNHNV, YYDKDF (reference sequence). The CDR3 coding sequence is TGTGCCACCAGCAGAGGGAGAACGGAGACTCTACTTAACACTGAAGCTTTCTTT. Amino acid sequence: CATSRGRTETLLNTEAFF. Using reference TRBV15 and TRBJ1-1 for the parts outside the CDR3, the full variable domain is DAMVIQNPRYQVTQFGKPVTLSCSQTLNHNVMYWYQQKSSQAPKLLFHYYDKDFNNEADTPDNFQSRRPNTSFCFLDIRSPGLGDTAMYLCATSRGRTETLLNTEAFFGQGTRLTVV.

This sequence joins TRBV5-1 and TRBJ2-7; maybe TRBD2 (6 bases). The CDR3 length is 13 residues. Trimming pared 4 bases from V and 6 bases from J, leaving 14 bases between. Germline loops: CDR1 SGHRS, CDR2 YFSETQ. The chain's CDR3 is CASSTSGLLEQYF. CDR3 in DNA: TGCGCCAGCAGCACCTCGGGACTTCTCGAGCAGTACTTC. Looking up the rest from reference TRBV5-1 and TRBJ2-7 gives the full variable domain: KAGVTQTPRYLIKTRGQQVTLSCSPISGHRSVSWYQQTPGQGLQFLFEYFSETQRNKGNFPGRFSGRQFSNSRSEMNVSTLELGDSALYLCASSTSGLLEQYFGPGTRLTVT.

The chain recombines TRBV4-3 with TRBJ2-7, with D possibly TRBD1 on 8 matching bases. Trimming stripped 1 base from V and 3 bases from J, with 13 bases between. CDR1 LGHNA and CDR2 YSLEER come from the germline V gene. This CDR3 has 15 amino acids. CDR3 in amino acids: CASSQVQGGGYEQYF. In nucleotides, the CDR3 is TGCGCCAGCAGCCAAGTACAGGGGGGGGGCTACGAGCAGTACTTC.

The chain has TRBV5-1 and TRBJ1-1; D gene unclear. Trimming pared 0 bases from V and 8 bases from J, leaving 8 bases between. Germline CDR1 and CDR2: SGHRS and YFSETQ. The CDR3 consists of 12 residues. CDR3 loop: CASSLGGEEAFF. CDR3 nucleotide sequence: TGCGCCAGCAGCTTGGGTGGAGAGGAAGCTTTCTTT. The full variable domain, rest sourced from reference TRBV5-1 and TRBJ1-1, is KAGVTQTPRYLIKTRGQQVTLSCSPISGHRSVSWYQQTPGQGLQFLFEYFSETQRNKGNFPGRFSGRQFSNSRSEMNVSTLELGDSALYLCASSLGGEEAFFGQGTRLTVV.

As concerns this clone: One end of the junction does not line up with germline, which may come from a read error. The chain recombines TRBV7-7 with TRBJ2-1; tentatively, D is TRBD1 (5 bases). Germline CDR1 reads SSHAT; CDR2 reads FNYEAQ (reference sequence). The CDR3 contains 16 residues. CDR3 sequence: CASSFGQGMRNNEQFF. Here the CDR3 DNA reads TGTGCTAGCAGCTTTGGCCAGGGAATGAGGAACAATGAGCAGTTCTTC.

The rearrangement uses TRBV2 and TRBJ1-1; TRBD1 matches 9 bases. V gave up 9 bases and J gave up 5 bases; unmatched junction bases: 7. Germline V CDR1 and CDR2: SNHLY, FYNNEI. CDR3 size: 13 residues. CDR3 nucleotides: TGTGCCAGGCAGACAGGGGGGATTACTGAAGCTTTCTTT. Protein product: CARQTGGITEAFF.

Regarding this clone: This same CDR3 is encoded by further DNA sequences in the sample. This chain connects TRBV27 to TRBJ2-7; perhaps TRBD1 as D (5 bases). The germline V and J ends were trimmed by 2 bases and 2 bases, with 7 bases remaining between them. The CDR3 sequence is 13 residues long. Germline V gives CDR1 MNHEY, CDR2 SMNVEV (reference sequence). DNA for the CDR3: TGTGCCAGCAGTTTAGACAGCACCTACGAGCAGTACTTC. This translates into CASSLDSTYEQYF.

The genes are TRBV7-2 and TRBJ2-7; 7 nucleotides agree with TRBD2. CDR1 and CDR2 (germline): SGHTA, FQGNSA. The J segment lost 2 bases and the V segment lost 2 bases, leaving 3 bases of the junction unmatched. The CDR3 loop spans 14 amino acids. As DNA, the CDR3 is TGTGCCAGCAGCTTAAGTCTAGCGGCCTACGAGCAGTACTTC. The encoded protein is CASSLSLAAYEQYF.

The chain couples TRBV7-2 to TRBJ1-2; no firm D call. This CDR3 has 13 amino acids. The germline V gene encodes CDR1 SGHTA and CDR2 FQGNSA. The ends were cut back, 5 bases at V and 0 bases at J, with 7 bases in the middle. The DNA for the CDR3 is TGTGCCAGCAGCACCGGGACTAACTATGGCTACACCTTC. Translated, it gives CASSTGTNYGYTF.

The chain uses TRBV6-5 and TRBJ2-3; 10 bases match TRBD2. Germline lookup yields CDR1 MNHEY and CDR2 SVGAGI. V shed 3 bases, J shed 0 bases, and the junction held 3 bases outside the gene matches. The CDR3 covers 16 residues. CDR3 sequence reads: CASSYSGGTSTDTQYF. The CDR3 DNA reads as TGTGCCAGCAGTTATAGCGGGGGGACTAGCACAGATACGCAGTATTTT.

The chain uses TRBV4-3 and TRBJ1-5; no firm D call. The germline CDR1 and CDR2 sequences are LGHNA and YSLEER. The V end was cut by 0 bases, the J end by 1 base, with 10 bases between. This CDR3 is built from 16 residues. CDR3 sequence reads: CASSQDLGGSNQPQHF. The DNA of the CDR3 is TGCGCCAGCAGCCAAGATCTTGGCGGAAGCAATCAGCCCCAGCATTTT.

V is TRBV10-3 and J is TRBJ1-1; the match to TRBD1 covers 10 bases. V shed 8 bases and J 2 bases; nucleotides not matched to a gene: 5. Per germline, CDR1 ENHRY and CDR2 SYGVKD. The length of the CDR3 is 14 residues. The CDR3 here is CAIGRQGANTEAFF. The CDR3 nucleotides read TGTGCCATCGGAAGACAGGGGGCTAACACTGAAGCTTTCTTT.

The chain uses TRBV11-3 and TRBJ2-3; maybe TRBD2 (5 bases). Germline V gene sequence: CDR1 SGHNT, CDR2 YENEEA. The ends were cut back, 5 bases at V and 10 bases at J, with 13 bases in the middle. This CDR3 comprises 12 residues. For the CDR3, the DNA is TGTGCCAGCAGCACCGACGGGGTAGCGCAGTATTTT. It encodes CASSTDGVAQYF. Filled out from reference TRBV11-3 and TRBJ2-3, the complete variable domain reads EAGVVQSPRYKIIEKKQPVAFWCNPISGHNTLYWYLQNLGQGPELLIRYENEEAVDDSQLPKDRFSAERLKGVDSTLKIQPAELGDSAVYLCASSTDGVAQYFGPGTRLTVL.

The J gene is TRBJ1-5, the V gene TRBV24-1; D unresolved. Per the germline V gene, CDR1 is KGHDR and CDR2 is SFDVKD. V was clipped by 4 bases and J by 0 bases, with 15 bases between them. CDR3 length: 17 residues. In nucleotides, the CDR3 is TGTGCCACCAGTGACCCGGAAGGAGGTTATAGCAATCAGCCCCAGCATTTT. Its translation is CATSDPEGGYSNQPQHF.

V and J are TRBV6-1 and TRBJ2-7; tentative D call: TRBD1 (5 bases). Trimming took off 0 bases at V and 0 bases at J, with 6 bases between the two ends. CDR3 size: 14 residues. Germline V gives CDR1 MNHNS, CDR2 SASEGT. As DNA, the CDR3 is TGTGCCAGCAGTGAAGCGGGGCCCTCCTACGAGCAGTACTTC. It is translated as CASSEAGPSYEQYF.

The chain combines TRBV9 with TRBJ2-5; TRBD2 aligns across 8 bases. Unmatched junction bases numbered 8, after V lost 0 bases and J lost 4 bases. The CDR3 has 16 amino acids. The germline V gene has CDR1 SGDLS and CDR2 YYNGEE. CDR3 loop: CASSVGSSGVVETQYF. CDR3 coding DNA: TGTGCCAGCAGCGTAGGTAGTAGCGGGGTAGTAGAGACCCAGTACTTC.

This chain links TRBV9 with TRBJ2-7; 7 bases align to TRBD1. Germline CDR1 reads SGDLS; CDR2 reads YYNGEE. V was clipped by 3 bases and J by 1 base; unmatched bases: 7. The length of the CDR3 is 15 residues. Here the CDR3 reads CASSEEPGQSYEQYF. The CDR3, as DNA: TGTGCCAGCAGCGAGGAACCGGGACAGTCCTACGAGCAGTACTTC.

The chain links TRBV6-2 or TRBV6-3 to TRBJ2-7, with TRBD2 matching 7 bases. Germline values: CDR1 MNHEY, CDR2 SVGEGT. This CDR3 comprises 14 residues. V gave up 4 bases and J gave up 3 bases; unmatched junction bases: 6. CDR3 residues: CASSLSGIHYEQYF. CDR3 nucleotide sequence: TGTGCCAGCAGTTTGAGCGGGATACACTACGAGCAGTACTTC.

The chain is built from TRBV9 and TRBJ1-2, with D possibly matching TRBD1 (5 bases). The V end lost 0 bases, the J end lost 8 bases, and 17 bases lay between the germline ends. Germline values: CDR1 SGDLS, CDR2 YYNGEE. The length of the CDR3 is 15 residues. CDR3 residues: CASSVGQGRFYGYTF. The CDR3 DNA is TGTGCCAGCAGCGTAGGGCAGGGCAGGTTCTACGGCTACACCTTC.

The chain couples TRBV15 to TRBJ2-7, with D possibly matching TRBD2 (7 bases). Germline values: CDR1 LNHNV, CDR2 YYDKDF (reference sequence). Trimming took off 6 bases at V and 1 base at J, with 16 bases between the two ends. CDR3 length: 15 amino acids. CDR3 residues: CATSKGGTRSYEQYF. In nucleotides, the CDR3 is TGTGCCACCAGTAAGGGGGGGACCCGTTCCTACGAGCAGTACTTC.

The J gene is TRBJ2-7, the V gene TRBV29-1, with 10 bases lining up with TRBD2. The CDR3 has 13 residues. J lost 12 bases, V lost 3 bases, and 11 bases had no gene match. Germline V lookup: CDR1 SQVTM, CDR2 ANQGSEA. The CDR3 loop is CSVELLAGDTRYF. The CDR3 DNA reads as TGCAGCGTTGAGCTTCTAGCGGGGGACACGCGGTACTTC.